This T cell receptor beta chain was captured in a study of read filtering for tumor transcriptome and immune sequencing (dated by TCRdb to about 2020). For the wider study: The cohort was composed of roughly 16 male and 11 to 15 female patients, with a mean age of roughly 70 years and an age range of about 40 to 90. By revised international staging, roughly 8 patients were R-ISS I, some 17 were R-ISS II and roughly 7 were R-ISS III. As a main aim, a read-filtering strategy for immune repertoire data was addressed, with the specific question being whether clonotypes supported by a single read should be removed. Whole-transcriptome libraries were prepared with the TruSeq RNA Access Library Prep Kit after DNase treatment. TCR-region mapped reads per sample ranged from about 4.05 to 10.27 million with IR-seq versus only about 75 to 1273 with RNA-seq. Using the same bone marrow samples, the study ran both targeted immune repertoire sequencing and bulk whole-transcriptome sequencing and then compared the TCR repertoires from each method.

The Immunoverse kit was used to build TCR libraries from about 400 ng RNA, with molecular barcoded adaptors covering alpha/delta and beta/gamma chains. TCR library preparation used the same RNA that went into transcriptome sequencing. Sequencing of the TCR libraries was done on an Illumina HiSeq 4000 with 2 x 150 cycles. On the study's bioinformatics: TCR reads were aligned to human V, D, J and C references and assembled into CDR3 clonotypes with MiXCR, including quality filtering and error correction. The tcR package in R was used for analysis of clonotype counts and gene usage diversity. For inspection of raw mapping reads, RNA-seq reads were mapped by STAR aligner version 2.5.3a onto GRCh37 of the human genome. To test how sequencing depth affected the clonotypes detected, IR-seq fastq files were randomly downsampled with Seqtk 1.3. TCRdb ran its own pipeline on the public reads, namely fastp trimming at Q25 and MiXCR clone calling, and kept in-frame beta chains. When rows share a CDR3 protein, they turn into one entry using the most common DNA and genes. The V and J calls come from TCRdb's annotation, not from the publication. Within this sample are roughly 69,000 distinct CDR3 sequences, with roughly 13% of them counted one time only. The ten largest clonotypes hold approximately 50% of the sample.

Every patient had bone marrow sampled at the time of active disease. Ficoll-Hypaque density gradient centrifugation was used to isolate bone marrow mononuclear cells. Myeloma plasma cells were removed and CD138-negative cells were collected by negative selection after labeling with CD138 magnetic microbeads on a MACS separator. Purity of the isolated cells was checked by flow cytometry on an Attune NxT using CD138 antibodies. Total RNA was extracted using TRIzol reagent and was quantified on a NanoDrop spectrophotometer. Paired RNA-seq and IR-seq were performed on each patient's CD138-negative bone marrow sample. What the research found in general, with its limitations: The sorted CD138-negative fraction was a mixed bone marrow immune population, not purified T cells. Single-read clonotypes made up about four fifths of clonotypes but 3% to 3.5% of total reads in IR-seq, and 70% to 75% of clonotypes and approximately 48% of reads in RNA-seq. When single-read clonotypes were removed, the proportions of shared clonotypes in IR-seq and RNA-seq correlated more strongly. Compared with RNA-seq, IR-seq captured clonotypes at much greater depth and more reliably, and a smaller IR-seq throughput was enough to identify most of the shared clonotypes.

Deletion took 0 bases off V and 8 bases off J, with a span of 8 bases between the germline ends. CDR1 SGHKS and CDR2 YYEKEE were looked up in the germline V gene (reference sequence). The CDR3 spans 12 residues, from the cysteine through the phenylalanine. Here the CDR3 DNA is all that survives: 36 bases in frame from base 1. This clonotype was observed many times. The antigen it recognizes is unknown. The record has no base qualities; no much larger clone is one base away. This sequence uses TRBV5-5 and TRBJ1-2, with the D gene call left open. The sequenced sample consisted of a population of CD138-negative cells sorted from bone marrow. The cell subset or site label, as the study defines it: bone marrow mononuclear cells depleted of CD138+ plasma/myeloma cells by negative magnetic selection. The TCR originated in a donor aged 40 or over with multiple myeloma. The CDR3 in this case is CASSLDPGGYTF. The sequenced DNA: TGTGCCAGCAGCTTGGATCCAGGCGGCTACACCTTC.